What follows is one T cell receptor beta chain and its context. As processed by the authors: Amplifying reference gene primers gave estimates of nucleated cell counts. The protocol was immunoSEQ multiplex PCR, while the TCRdb copy is restricted to in-frame clones and leaves out a portion. The V and J calls and clone size are taken from that table; D and trimming were inferred from the DNA. This sample has 100,000 to 150,000 clones, with about 94% found just once. Followed longitudinally, the Seattle patients had been enrolled during active infection. CDR3 length: 13 residues. Germline CDR1 reads LNHNV; CDR2 reads YYDKDF (reference sequence). V lost 6 bases, J lost 2 bases, and 9 bases lay in between. The sample belongs to a study of blood T cell repertoires in COVID-19. Study information: Donors in the United States, Italy and Spain gave samples during acute or convalescent COVID-19. From T cells, B-cell-depleted T cells, or PBMCs came the material, which was cDNA or gDNA.

The chain links TRBV15 to TRBJ2-3, with D hard to call. The clonotype was recovered from a man aged 50-59 years with COVID-19, enrolled during active disease. Source material: peripheral blood. The CDR3 bases are TGTGCCACCAGTCGGGTCTTCACAGATACGCAGTATTTT. Amino acids: CATSRVFTDTQYF.